This T cell receptor (beta chain) was captured by sequencing in a study of CD8+CD57+ T cells in acquired aplastic anemia. The wider study: DNA from sorted CD4+ and CD8+ cells averaged roughly 3.2 ug.

This clonotype has ten or more counts. Its antigen is not identified. Sequencing involved patients with CD8+CD57+ cell expansion previously shown by flow cytometry. Findings and limits, study-wide: CD8+ Simpson's diversity did not differ significantly between patients and controls.

The use of genomic DNA as template underpinned the TCR beta VDJ and CDR3 profiling. In TCRdb, the reads were re-called with MiXCR into one record per CDR3 protein. The sample lists under 200,000 distinct CDR3 sequences; around half were seen once. The CDR3 consists of 16 residues. V was pared by 6 bases and J by 0 bases, with 8 bases of the junction left unmatched. CDR1 is MNHNS, CDR2 SASEGT, per germline. Sequencing was performed on sorted CD4+, CD8+, or CD8+CD57+ T cells (not recorded which) from PBMCs. This chain connects TRBV6-1 to TRBJ2-3, with 8 bases that match TRBD2. This sequence was found in a human donor with aplastic anemia. The CDR3 loop is CASSELAGMSTDTQYF. In nucleotides, the CDR3 is TGTGCCAGCAGCGAATTAGCGGGGATGAGCACAGATACGCAGTATTTT.